A selection of T cell receptor beta chains follows, all from one sample in a study of shared clonotypes between healthy human individuals. Only in-frame clones appear in the TCRdb table, and some are missing; sequencing was by immunoSEQ multiplex PCR. The sample contains millions of clones, approximately 93% of which appear only once. Input material: naive CD4+ T cells from PBMCs. The receptors stem from a young man in good health. Some clones in this sample may be carry-over from other donors' samples. Both conserved end residues are part of each CDR3.

length	V	J	CDR3
13	TRBV28	TRBJ1-2	CASTLPGIGGYTF
12	TRBV6-1	TRBJ2-7	CASSTYRGLGYF
12	TRBV28	TRBJ2-7	CASSSLTSEQYF
15	TRBV5-4	TRBJ2-1	CASSLAPTSIVSTFF
14	TRBV2	TRBJ2-3	CASSRTYNTDTQYF
14	TRBV28	TRBJ1-2	CASSFGKVNYGYTF
14	TRBV6-1	TRBJ1-5	CASTGIGSNQPQHF
15	TRBV28	TRBJ2-2	CASIRAGANTGELFF
13	TRBV28	TRBJ1-2	CASRPGTGYGYTF
12	TRBV2	TRBJ2-7	CASSVDYDEQYF
14	TRBV28	TRBJ2-4	CASRAGGASDIQYF
14	TRBV9	TRBJ1-1	CASSVTGVNTEAFF
17	TRBV14	TRBJ2-7	CASSQEWRDRVRREQYF
11	TRBV7-9	TRBJ2-1	CASSPANEQFF
14	TRBV28	TRBJ1-2	CASSLKWQGYGYTF
13	TRBV7-3	TRBJ2-5	CASSSGSQETQYF
14	TRBV5-1	TRBJ2-2	CASSYQQGDGELFF
16	TRBV18	TRBJ2-7	CASSPPAGQGSYEQYF
14	TRBV5-1	TRBJ1-1	CASSLGGGNTEAFF
10	TRBV28	TRBJ1-1	CATRVGEAFF
15	TRBV11-3	TRBJ2-3	CASSPRLAGADTQYF
14	TRBV5-1	TRBJ2-7	CASSLEGGHYEQYF
10	TRBV29-1	TRBJ1-4	CSVGNEKLFF
13	TRBV5-1	TRBJ1-1	CASSLDLRYEAFF
15	TRBV28	TRBJ2-6	CASSLSGAGANVLTF
18	TRBV21-1	TRBJ1-1	CASSTHIRGGEVRDKAFF
17	TRBV15	TRBJ2-7	CATSRAPGLAGSHEQYF
12	TRBV7-8	TRBJ2-5	CASSLGPETQYF
12	TRBV2	TRBJ2-3	CASKGNWDTQYF
15	TRBV4-1	TRBJ2-4	CASSQVGGAKNIQYF
15	TRBV4-1	TRBJ2-5	CASSPGLAVRETQYF
15	TRBV18	TRBJ2-5	CASSRDGQSQETQYF
13	TRBV12-5	TRBJ2-5	CASGASGQETQYF
16	TRBV6-6	TRBJ1-2	CASSYSGQELIYGYTF
13	TRBV18	TRBJ2-7	CASSLRDFHEQYF
17	TRBV7-2	TRBJ1-6	CASSLIGPGSNNSPLHF
16	TRBV7-9	TRBJ2-3	CASSQAYTREIRTQYF
13	TRBV5-1	TRBJ1-2	CASSSGRPYGYTF
16	TRBV7-2	TRBJ2-7	CASSRVSGTSQGEQYF
15	TRBV2	TRBJ1-2	CASPPKQGTNYGYTF
15	TRBV18	TRBJ2-7	CASSSTSIFWNEQYF